The T cell receptor (beta chain) under discussion was sequenced for a study of T cells in Graves' hyperthyroidism and ophthalmopathy. This clonotype was seen a few times. The CDR3 covers 14 residues. Germline V gene sequence: CDR1 ENHRY, CDR2 SYGVKD. Trimming stripped 7 bases from V and 9 bases from J, with 16 bases between. Authors of the study amplified TCR beta CDR3 regions from RNA transcripts. RT-PCR in the first round (using the HTBI primer set) targeted the TCR CDR3. MiXCR, run by TCRdb on the multiplex PCR reads, gives a single entry per CDR3 protein. Seen here are hundreds of thousands of distinct CDR3 sequences, about 15% observed once, and the top ten hold approximately 13%.

The chain recombines TRBV10-3 with TRBJ1-6; D is undetermined. The specimen sequenced was blood. The clonotype was recovered from a woman aged 50 to 60 with Graves' ophthalmopathy. This chain's CDR3 is CAITKDGLGSPLHF. The DNA of the CDR3 is TGTGCCATCACCAAGGACGGTTTGGGTTCACCCCTCCACTTT.